These 26 T cell receptor beta chains share one sample of origin, sequenced in a study of cytomegalovirus exposure and HLA in healthy donors (dated by TCRdb to about 2017). The library was obtained by the immunoSEQ multiplex PCR assay. For the multiplex PCR, a mixture combining 60 forward primers for TCR Vbeta segments and 13 reverse primers for TCR Jbeta segments was used. As stored in TCRdb, this immuneACCESS dataset retains in-frame rearrangements with V and J assigned. A fraction of the clones does not appear; measured against another copy, unresolved V genes explain less than half of the discrepancy, and the remainder lacks a known reason. Recorded for this sample are approximately 100,000 clones; around 73% of them occurred a single time. Together, the top ten hold roughly 1.2% of the sample. Source material: PBMCs. All receptors derive from a female donor in good health and CMV-seronegative.

V usage is TRBV15 and J usage is TRBJ2-5, with D unresolved. Germline V gene lookup returns CDR1 LNHNV and CDR2 YYDKDF (reference sequence). This CDR3 spans 14 amino acids. Trimming cost V 0 bases and J 4 bases, with 9 bases left between them. As DNA, the CDR3 is TGTGCCACCAGCAGAGATAGGTCGGGAGAGACCCAGTACTTC. Translation gives CATSRDRSGETQYF. The full variable domain, completed using reference TRBV15 and TRBJ2-5, is DAMVIQNPRYQVTQFGKPVTLSCSQTLNHNVMYWYQQKSSQAPKLLFHYYDKDFNNEADTPDNFQSRRPNTSFCFLDIRSPGLGDTAMYLCATSRDRSGETQYFGPGTRLLVL.

This clone was counted a few times. DNA of the CDR3: TGTGCCAGCAGGAAACGGGAGGGGGCTGAAGCTTTCTTT. This gives the protein CASRKREGAEAFF. The chain couples TRBV7-8 to TRBJ1-1, with D perhaps matching TRBD1 (6 bases). The CDR3 has 13 residues. The V and J ends lost 6 bases and 6 bases respectively, with 14 bases between them. Per the germline V gene, CDR1 is SGHVS and CDR2 is FQNEAQ. Filled out from reference TRBV7-8 and TRBJ1-1, the complete variable domain reads GAGVSQSPRYKVAKRGQDVALRCDPISGHVSLFWYQQALGQGPEFLTYFQNEAQLDKSGLPSDRFFAERPEGSVSTLKIQRTQQEDSAVYLCASRKREGAEAFFGQGTRLTVV.

V gene TRBV30 combines with J gene TRBJ2-7; 9 positions match TRBD1. CDR3 size: 15 residues. V shed 5 bases and J 0 bases; nucleotides not matched to a gene: 8. Germline V CDR1 and CDR2: GTSNPN, SVGIG (reference sequence). CDR3 sequence: CAWRLRDRASYEQYF. The CDR3 region has the DNA TGTGCCTGGCGCCTCCGGGACAGGGCCTCCTACGAGCAGTACTTC.

The chain employs TRBV6-1 and TRBJ1-2; a weak D match, TRBD1 (6 bases). Germline V lookup: CDR1 MNHNS, CDR2 SASEGT. The CDR3 is 15 residues long. V lost 2 bases and J lost 4, with 14 bases in between. The CDR3 region is CASSEWQGSTYGYTF. In nucleotides, the CDR3 is TGTGCCAGCAGTGAATGGCAGGGGAGTACCTATGGCTACACCTTC.

The genes are TRBV5-4 and TRBJ1-2, with D perhaps matching TRBD1 (5 bases). CDR3 size: 16 residues. The V and J ends lost 2 bases and 5 bases respectively, with 19 bases between them. Germline loops: CDR1 SGHNT, CDR2 YYREEE (reference sequence). DNA of the CDR3: TGTGCCAGCAGCTTTTCGACAGAAATCTCCCTTTATGGCTACACCTTC. The encoded protein is CASSFSTEISLYGYTF.

The chain has TRBV18 and TRBJ2-5; TRBD2 aligns across 11 bases. Germline V lookup: CDR1 KGHSH, CDR2 LQKENI. This CDR3 comprises 15 residues. V lost 0 bases, J lost 7 bases, and 4 bases stayed unmatched. The CDR3 protein is CASSPPTSGVRTQYF. CDR3 coding DNA: TGTGCCAGCTCACCACCGACTAGCGGGGTTCGGACCCAGTACTTC.

The J gene is TRBJ1-5, the V gene TRBV6-5; 9 nucleotides agree with TRBD1. Per germline, CDR1 MNHEY and CDR2 SVGAGI. The CDR3 has 14 residues. The V segment lost 6 bases and the J segment 6 bases; nucleotides outside the gene matches: 6. Here the CDR3 DNA reads TGTGCCAGCAGACCGACAGGGGGAGGTCAGCCCCAGCATTTT. It yields the protein CASRPTGGGQPQHF.

V usage is TRBV20-1 and J usage is TRBJ2-7; D remains ambiguous. This CDR3 contains 11 residues. Trimming took off 6 bases at V and 1 base at J, with 7 bases between the two ends. CDR1 and CDR2 from the germline V gene are DFQATT and SNEGSKA (reference sequence). This chain's CDR3 is CSARKSYEQYF. The CDR3 DNA reads as TGCAGTGCCAGGAAGTCCTACGAGCAGTACTTC.

J is TRBJ1-2 and V is TRBV7-9, with 7 bases aligning to TRBD1. Germline-derived CDR1 and CDR2 are SEHNR and FQNEAQ (reference sequence). The CDR3 is made up of 14 amino acids. With V trimmed by 5 bases and J by 7 bases, 10 bases remained unmatched. The CDR3 sequence: CASSHYRQGGGYTF. Here the CDR3 DNA reads TGTGCCAGCAGCCACTACCGACAGGGAGGTGGCTACACCTTC. Full variable domain (missing parts from reference TRBV7-9 and TRBJ1-2): DTGVSQNPRHKITKRGQNVTFRCDPISEHNRLYWYRQTLGQGPEFLTYFQNEAQLEKSRLLSDRFSAERPKGSFSTLEIQRTEQGDSAMYLCASSHYRQGGGYTFGSGTRLTVV.

V gene TRBV5-1 combines with J gene TRBJ1-2; TRBD1 is a possible D gene (5 bases). V shed 0 bases and J shed 4 bases, with 16 bases lying between them. There are 16 residues in the CDR3. From germline, CDR1 is SGHRS and CDR2 YFSETQ. For the CDR3, the DNA is TGCGCCAGCAGCTTGGGAACAGGCGCCCTGGGCTATGGCTACACCTTC. This translates into CASSLGTGALGYGYTF.

This clone came up a few times. The germline gene is not matched at one end of the junction; a read error may be the cause. The chain uses TRBV7-8 and TRBJ2-7, with 7 bases matching TRBD1. In germline, CDR1 is SGHVS, CDR2 FQNEAQ. This CDR3 region has 15 residues. The CDR3 is CASSVGTDNGYKQYF. CDR3 nucleotide sequence: TGTGCCAGCAGCGTCGGGACAGACAACGGCTACAAGCAGTACTTC.

The chain employs TRBV5-4 and TRBJ2-3; TRBD2 aligns across 16 bases. The V gene's germline CDR1 is SGHNT and CDR2 YYREEE (reference sequence). V was clipped by 3 bases and J by 7 bases; unmatched bases: 5. The CDR3 is made up of 16 amino acids. In nucleotides, the CDR3 is TGTGCCAGCAGCTCCGAGGGACTAGCGGGGGGGAATACGCAGTATTTT. This encodes CASSSEGLAGGNTQYF.

The J gene is TRBJ1-4, the V gene TRBV5-1; D may be TRBD1 (6 bases). Germline loops: CDR1 SGHRS, CDR2 YFSETQ. The CDR3 extends over 15 amino acids. V was trimmed by 0 bases and J by 8 bases, leaving 14 bases between them. CDR3 sequence (DNA): TGCGCCAGCAGCTTGGGGGACATGAATAGGGAAAAACTGTTTTTT. Its protein is CASSLGDMNREKLFF.

The chain couples TRBV5-6 to TRBJ1-2, with 8 bases fitting TRBD1. Trimming at V came to 0 bases and at J to 3 bases, leaving 1 base not matched to a gene. Germline V gene lookup returns CDR1 SGHDT and CDR2 YYEEEE. CDR3 length: 14 amino acids. The CDR3 coding sequence is TGTGCCAGCAGCTTGGCGGGACAGGACTATGGCTACACCTTC. Residues: CASSLAGQDYGYTF.

This clone was seen a single time. The rearrangement joins TRBV5-1 to TRBJ1-3; D is ambiguous. The germline V gene has CDR1 SGHRS and CDR2 YFSETQ. CDR3 length: 15 amino acids. The ends were cut back, 0 bases at V and 3 bases at J, with 10 bases in the middle. Here the CDR3 DNA reads TGCGCCAGCAGCTTGGTGGGCCTGAATGGAAACACCATATATTTT. The encoded protein is CASSLVGLNGNTIYF.

This chain joins TRBV5-1 and TRBJ2-4; TRBD1 agrees at 8 bases. V shed 1 base, J shed 3 bases, and the junction held 0 bases outside the gene matches. Looked up from germline, CDR1 is SGHRS and CDR2 is YFSETQ. The CDR3 spans 14 residues. CDR3 in amino acids: CASSLTGGKNIQYF. The CDR3 bases are TGCGCCAGCAGCTTGACAGGGGGCAAAAACATTCAGTACTTC. Based on the CDR3 plus reference TRBV5-1 and TRBJ2-4, the full variable domain is KAGVTQTPRYLIKTRGQQVTLSCSPISGHRSVSWYQQTPGQGLQFLFEYFSETQRNKGNFPGRFSGRQFSNSRSEMNVSTLELGDSALYLCASSLTGGKNIQYFGAGTRLSVL.

The chain couples TRBV9 to TRBJ2-5; D ambiguous. The germline CDR1 and CDR2 sequences are SGDLS and YYNGEE. The CDR3 extends over 13 amino acids. V was pared by 2 bases and J by 4 bases, with 9 bases between. This CDR3 reads CASSVRPGETQYF. In DNA form, the CDR3 reads TGTGCCAGCAGCGTTCGACCGGGAGAGACCCAGTACTTC.

This chain connects TRBV30 to TRBJ2-1, with TRBD2 identical over 9 bases. V dropped 2 bases and J dropped 10; count of bases not matched to a gene: 12. The V gene's germline CDR1 is GTSNPN and CDR2 SVGIG (reference sequence). The CDR3 consists of 15 residues. CDR3 loop: CAWSRLAGLRREQFF. The DNA of the CDR3 is TGTGCCTGGAGTCGGCTAGCGGGGCTTCGTCGAGAGCAGTTCTTC.

The J gene is TRBJ2-5, the V gene TRBV6-1; D possibly corresponds to TRBD2 (5 bases). Germline V gene data show CDR1 as MNHNS and CDR2 as SASEGT. There are 15 residues in the CDR3. The germline V and J ends were trimmed by 8 bases and 2 bases, with 18 bases remaining between them. CDR3 bases: TGTGCCAGCTCCATTGGACCGGGATCGCAAGAGACCCAGTACTTC. This translates into CASSIGPGSQETQYF.

This clone was observed a few times. The chain joins TRBV4-1 to TRBJ2-5; a weak D match, TRBD1 (5 bases). V was cut by 0 bases and J by 4 bases, with 12 bases left in between. CDR1 and CDR2 from the germline V gene are MGHRA and YSYEKL. The CDR3 is made up of 15 amino acids. DNA of the CDR3: TGCGCCAGCAGCCAAGATGGGCTAGGGGCAGAGACCCAGTACTTC. The encoded protein is CASSQDGLGAETQYF.

The CDR3 DNA reads TGTGCCAGCAGCTTACGAGGCGGGAGCTCCTACGAGCAGTACTTC. Translated, it gives CASSLRGGSSYEQYF. This chain links TRBV11-2 with TRBJ2-7; 7 positions agree with TRBD2. J lost 0 bases, V lost 2 bases, and 4 bases had no gene match. This CDR3 region has 15 residues. CDR1 SGHAT and CDR2 FQNNGV come from the germline V gene.

This clone was picked up a small number of times. The chain uses TRBV9 and TRBJ1-2, with D unclear. Trimming shortened V by 0 bases and J by 0 bases, and 12 bases separated the two germline ends. Germline V gives CDR1 SGDLS, CDR2 YYNGEE. CDR3 size: 16 residues. CDR3 nucleotides: TGTGCCAGCAGCGTAGGGGCCGTTACAGCTAACTATGGCTACACCTTC. Translating gives CASSVGAVTANYGYTF.

A remark on this clone: The sample holds other DNA sequences that translate to the same CDR3. Written as DNA, the CDR3 is TGCAGCGTTGTTAGAGGCTACGAGCAGTACTTC. Amino acid sequence: CSVVRGYEQYF. The J gene is TRBJ2-7, the V gene TRBV29-1; D unresolved. In germline, CDR1 is SQVTM, CDR2 ANQGSEA. The CDR3 is 11 amino acids. Trimming shortened V by 4 bases and J by 3 bases, and 7 bases separated the two germline ends.

The chain has TRBV5-4 and TRBJ1-1, with D hard to call. CDR1 and CDR2 (germline): SGHNT, YYREEE (reference sequence). Trimming removed 0 bases from V and 6 bases from J, with 12 bases in between. There are 14 residues in the CDR3. Here the CDR3 DNA reads TGTGCCAGCAGCTTGGGGGGAGTTGGGGCTGAAGCTTTCTTT. It is translated as CASSLGGVGAEAFF.

The chain carries TRBV29-1 and TRBJ2-1, with TRBD2 matching 11 bases. With 6 bases clipped from V and 2 bases from J, the junction kept 3 bases outside the gene matches. Germline lookup yields CDR1 SQVTM and CDR2 ANQGSEA. This CDR3 region has 14 residues. The chain's CDR3 is CSVVSGRAYNEQFF. CDR3 coding DNA: TGCAGCGTCGTTAGCGGGAGGGCCTACAATGAGCAGTTCTTC.

The V gene is TRBV7-2, the J gene TRBJ1-4, with TRBD1 identical over 10 bases. Germline V gene data show CDR1 as SGHTA and CDR2 as FQGNSA. V shed 5 bases, J shed 7 bases, and the junction held 4 bases outside the gene matches. The CDR3 has 14 residues. Written as DNA, the CDR3 is TGTGCCAGCAGCCCAAGGGACAGGGGTGAAAAACTGTTTTTT. Translating it yields CASSPRDRGEKLFF.